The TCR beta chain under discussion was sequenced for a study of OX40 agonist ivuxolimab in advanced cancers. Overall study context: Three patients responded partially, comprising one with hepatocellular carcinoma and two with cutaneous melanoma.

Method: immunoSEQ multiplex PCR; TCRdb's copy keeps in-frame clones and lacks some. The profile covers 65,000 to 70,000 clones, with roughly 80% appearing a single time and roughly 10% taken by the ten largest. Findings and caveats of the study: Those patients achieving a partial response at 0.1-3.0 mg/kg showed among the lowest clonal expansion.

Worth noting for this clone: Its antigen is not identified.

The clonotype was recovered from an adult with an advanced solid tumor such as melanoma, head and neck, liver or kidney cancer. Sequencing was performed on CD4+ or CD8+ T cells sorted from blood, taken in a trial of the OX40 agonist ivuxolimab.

The chain's CDR3 is CASSEARGQAYGYTF. The CDR3 bases are TGTGCCAGCAGTGAAGCGAGGGGACAGGCGTATGGCTACACCTTC. This rearrangement joins TRBV2 to TRBJ1-2, with 8 bases aligning to TRBD1. CDR3 size: 15 residues. Looked up from germline, CDR1 is SNHLY and CDR2 is FYNNEI. The V gene end was trimmed by 0 bases and the J gene end by 5 bases; junction bases not matched to a gene: 5.